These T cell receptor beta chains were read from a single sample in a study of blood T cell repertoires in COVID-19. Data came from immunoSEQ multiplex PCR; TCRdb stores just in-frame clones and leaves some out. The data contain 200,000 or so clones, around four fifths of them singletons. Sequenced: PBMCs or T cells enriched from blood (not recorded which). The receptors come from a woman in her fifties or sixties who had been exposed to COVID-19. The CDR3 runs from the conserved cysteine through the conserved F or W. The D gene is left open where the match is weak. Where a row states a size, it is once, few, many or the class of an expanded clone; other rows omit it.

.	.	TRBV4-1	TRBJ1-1	CASSQIGTEAFF	TGCGCCAGCAGTCAAATTGGGACAGAAGCTTTCTTT
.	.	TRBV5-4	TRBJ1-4	CASSLGATNEKLFF	TGTGCCAGCAGCTTGGGAGCAACTAATGAAAAACTGTTTTTT
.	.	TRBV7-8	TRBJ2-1	CASSFLQRSYNEQFF	TGTGCCAGCAGCTTTTTGCAGCGGAGTTACAATGAGCAGTTCTTC
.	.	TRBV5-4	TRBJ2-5	CASSFSLGGEETQYF	TGTGCCAGCAGCTTCTCATTAGGGGGGGAGGAGACCCAGTACTTC
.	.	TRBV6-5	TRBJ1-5	CASSQIDSLGQPQHF	TGTGCCAGCAGTCAAATTGACAGTCTCGGGCAGCCCCAGCATTTT
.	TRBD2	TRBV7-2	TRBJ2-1	CASSLVPAGGRDEQFF	TGTGCCAGCAGCTTAGTCCCAGCGGGGGGGCGCGATGAGCAGTTCTTC
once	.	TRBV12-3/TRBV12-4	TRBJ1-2	CASSSNYGYTF	TGTGCCAGCAGCTCGAACTATGGCTACACCTTC
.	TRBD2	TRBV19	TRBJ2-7	CASSASWSGGSKVYEQYF	TGTGCCAGTAGTGCCTCCTGGAGCGGGGGGTCTAAGGTCTACGAGCAGTACTTC
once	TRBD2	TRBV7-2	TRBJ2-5	CASSLGRTSGGRGETQYF	TGTGCCAGCAGCTTAGGGCGGACTAGCGGGGGCCGGGGGGAGACCCAGTACTTC
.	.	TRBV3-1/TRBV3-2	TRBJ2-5	CASSFAGLQETQYF	TGTGCCAGCTCCTTTGCGGGCCTTCAAGAGACCCAGTACTTC
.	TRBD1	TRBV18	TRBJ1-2	CASSPSPGQGFKDYGYTF	TGTGCCAGCTCGCCTTCCCCGGGACAGGGCTTTAAGGACTATGGCTACACCTTC
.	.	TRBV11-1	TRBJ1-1	CASSPEVSGRGTEAFF	TGTGCCAGCAGCCCAGAGGTGTCGGGGCGGGGGACTGAAGCTTTCTTT
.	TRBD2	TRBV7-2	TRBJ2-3	CASSLASGGVSDTQYF	TGTGCCAGCAGCCTCGCTAGCGGGGGGGTCTCTGATACGCAGTATTTT
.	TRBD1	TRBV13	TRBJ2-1	CASSLATGTGGNEQFF	TGTGCCAGCAGCCTTGCGACCGGGACAGGGGGGAATGAGCAGTTCTTC
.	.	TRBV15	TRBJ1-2	CATSRGGKKDYGYTF	TGTGCCACCAGCAGAGGAGGGAAAAAAGACTATGGCTACACCTTC
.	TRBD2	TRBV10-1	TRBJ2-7	CASGLSGTSEQYF	TGCGCCAGCGGGTTGTCCGGGACTAGCGAGCAGTACTTC
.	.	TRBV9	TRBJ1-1	CASSEKTGSEAFF	TGTGCCAGCAGCGAAAAAACAGGGAGTGAAGCTTTCTTT
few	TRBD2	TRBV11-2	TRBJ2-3	CASSEPGLAGGRGTDTQYF	TGTGCCAGCAGCGAGCCGGGACTAGCGGGGGGGCGTGGAACAGATACGCAGTATTTT
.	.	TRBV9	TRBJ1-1	CASSVMTGEAFF	TGTGCCAGCAGCGTAATGACGGGTGAAGCTTTCTTT
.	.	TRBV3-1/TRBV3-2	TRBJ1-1	CASSQGGPGAEAFF	TGTGCCAGCAGCCAAGGGGGCCCTGGGGCTGAAGCTTTCTTT
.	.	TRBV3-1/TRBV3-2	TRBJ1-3	CASGGGPGNTIYF	TGTGCCTCAGGCGGGGGCCCAGGAAACACCATATATTTT
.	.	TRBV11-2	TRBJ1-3	CASSLQGNRDTIYF	TGTGCCAGCAGCTTACAGGGAAATCGAGACACCATATATTTT
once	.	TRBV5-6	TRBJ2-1	CASSLERQNEQFF	TGTGCCAGCAGCTTGGAACGTCAGAATGAGCAGTTCTTC
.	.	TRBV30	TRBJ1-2	CAWSQPGADYGYTF	TGTGCCTGGAGCCAGCCGGGAGCGGACTATGGCTACACCTTC
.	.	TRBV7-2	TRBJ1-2	CASSVGGPNYGYTF	TGTGCCAGCAGCGTGGGGGGACCTAACTATGGCTACACCTTC
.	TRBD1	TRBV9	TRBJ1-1	CASSSRGWAGEAFF	TGTGCCAGCAGCAGCAGGGGGTGGGCGGGTGAAGCTTTCTTT
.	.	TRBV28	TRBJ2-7	CASSLEYGGSVF	TGTGCCAGCAGTTTAGAGTACGGGGGAAGTGTCTTC
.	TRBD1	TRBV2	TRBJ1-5	CASSGTGDQPQHF	TGTGCCAGCAGCGGTACAGGGGACCAGCCCCAGCATTTT
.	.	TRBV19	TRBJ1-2	CASSTLGVAEYGYTF	TGTGCCAGTAGTACCCTGGGCGTTGCAGAATATGGCTACACCTTC
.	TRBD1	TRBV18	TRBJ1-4	CASSPRTGPNEKLFF	TGTGCCAGCTCACCCCGGACAGGCCCTAATGAAAAACTGTTTTTT
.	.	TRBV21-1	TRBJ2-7	CASSTLFPGHRDYEQYF	TGTGCCAGCAGCACCCTCTTTCCGGGACATAGGGACTACGAGCAGTACTTC
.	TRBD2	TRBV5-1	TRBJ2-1	CASSLAGGINEQFF	TGCGCCAGCAGCCTAGCGGGGGGTATTAATGAGCAGTTCTTC
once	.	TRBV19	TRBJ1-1	CASSTDTGTEAFF	TGTGCCAGTAGCACCGATACAGGGACGGAAGCTTTCTTT
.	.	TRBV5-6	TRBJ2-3	CASSLAPGTDTQYF	TGTGCCAGCAGCTTGGCCCCGGGAACAGATACGCAGTATTTT
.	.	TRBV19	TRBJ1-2	CASTTLAGLGYGYTF	TGTGCCAGTACCACCCTGGCGGGCCTCGGCTATGGCTACACCTTC
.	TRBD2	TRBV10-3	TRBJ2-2	CAIRSPSGGYTGELFF	TGTGCCATCAGGTCCCCCAGCGGGGGCTACACCGGGGAGCTGTTTTTT
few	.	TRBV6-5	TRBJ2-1	CASSYSHQFGQFF	TGTGCCAGCAGTTACTCCCACCAATTCGGGCAGTTCTTC
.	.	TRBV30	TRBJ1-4	CAWSQIMGGRLKLFF	TGTGCCTGGAGTCAGATTATGGGTGGCAGGCTGAAACTGTTTTTT
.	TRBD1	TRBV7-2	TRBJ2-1	CASSPPHRGEQFF	TGTGCCAGCAGCCCCCCACACAGGGGTGAGCAGTTCTTC
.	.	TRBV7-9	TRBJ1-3	CASRTVTGQTGNTIYF	TGTGCCAGCAGAACGGTGACAGGTCAGACTGGAAACACCATATATTTT
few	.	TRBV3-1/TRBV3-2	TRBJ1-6	CASSQEGQGYNSPLHF	TGTGCCAGCAGCCAAGAAGGGCAGGGCTATAATTCACCCCTCCACTTT
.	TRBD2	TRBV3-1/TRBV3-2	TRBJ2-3	CASSQTGGRLDTQYF	TGTGCCAGCAGCCAGACCGGGGGGAGGTTAGATACGCAGTATTTT
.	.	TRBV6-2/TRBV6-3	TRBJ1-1	CASSRGGDTEAFF	TGTGCCAGCAGTCGGGGGGGAGACACTGAAGCTTTCTTT
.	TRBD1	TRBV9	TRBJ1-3	CASSRSPGGFDENTIYF	TGTGCCAGCAGCAGAAGTCCAGGGGGTTTCGATGAAAACACCATATATTTT
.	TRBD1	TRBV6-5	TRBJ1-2	CASRRTGEVAGYTF	TGTGCCAGCAGAAGGACAGGGGAAGTGGCTGGCTACACCTTC
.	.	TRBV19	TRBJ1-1	CASSIAQGPYEAFF	TGTGCCAGTAGTATAGCGCAGGGTCCATATGAAGCTTTCTTT
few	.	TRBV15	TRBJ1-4	CATSLRTVNEKLFF	TGTGCCACCAGTTTAAGGACAGTCAATGAAAAACTGTTTTTT
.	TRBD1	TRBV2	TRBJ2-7	CASGRQGREQYF	TGTGCCAGCGGGAGACAGGGGCGGGAGCAGTACTTC
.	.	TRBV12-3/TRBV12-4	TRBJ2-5	CASSLNREETQYF	TGTGCCAGCTCACTCAATCGGGAAGAGACCCAGTACTTC
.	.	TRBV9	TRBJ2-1	CASSPHGRAEYNEQFF	TGTGCCAGCAGCCCCCATGGTAGAGCGGAATACAATGAGCAGTTCTTC
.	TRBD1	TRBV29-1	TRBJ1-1	CSVIDRETEAFF	TGCAGCGTAATAGACAGGGAGACTGAAGCTTTCTTT
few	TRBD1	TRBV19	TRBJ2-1	CASSRDRDEQFF	TGTGCCAGTAGCAGGGACAGGGATGAGCAGTTCTTC